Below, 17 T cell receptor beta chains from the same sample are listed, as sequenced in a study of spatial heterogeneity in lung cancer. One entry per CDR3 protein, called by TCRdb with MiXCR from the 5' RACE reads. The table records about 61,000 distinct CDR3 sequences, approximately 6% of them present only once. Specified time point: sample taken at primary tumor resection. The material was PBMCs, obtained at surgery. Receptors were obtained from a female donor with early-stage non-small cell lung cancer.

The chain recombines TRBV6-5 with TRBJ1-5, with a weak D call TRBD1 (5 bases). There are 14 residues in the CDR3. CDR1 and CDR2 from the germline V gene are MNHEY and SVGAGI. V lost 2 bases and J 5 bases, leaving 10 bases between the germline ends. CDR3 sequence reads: CASSYQGTDQPQHF. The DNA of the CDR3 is TGTGCCAGCAGTTACCAAGGGACCGATCAGCCCCAGCATTTT.

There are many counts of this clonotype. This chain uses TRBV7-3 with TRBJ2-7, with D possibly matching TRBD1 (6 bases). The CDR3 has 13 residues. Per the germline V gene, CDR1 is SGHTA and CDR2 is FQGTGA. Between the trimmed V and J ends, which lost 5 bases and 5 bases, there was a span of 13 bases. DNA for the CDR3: TGTGCCAGCAGCAGCCGGGACACTGACGAGCAGTACTTC. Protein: CASSSRDTDEQYF.

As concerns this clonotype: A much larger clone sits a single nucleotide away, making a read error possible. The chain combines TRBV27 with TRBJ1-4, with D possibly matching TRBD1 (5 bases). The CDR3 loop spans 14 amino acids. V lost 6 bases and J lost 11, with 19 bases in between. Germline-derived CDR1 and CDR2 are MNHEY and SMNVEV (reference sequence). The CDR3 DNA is TGTGCCAGCAGCCTGTGGGGGGTGCGGGATAAACTGTTTTTT. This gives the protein CASSLWGVRDKLFF.

The CDR3 DNA sequence: TGTGCCAGCATTCGGGCGGCGGCGGCCTACAATGAGCAGTTCTTC. It translates to CASIRAAAAYNEQFF. The V and J genes are TRBV7-2 and TRBJ2-1; D gene ambiguous. The V gene's germline CDR1 is SGHTA and CDR2 FQGNSA. The CDR3 is 15 amino acids. The germline V and J ends were trimmed by 7 bases and 2 bases, with 15 bases remaining between them.

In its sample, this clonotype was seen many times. In nucleotides, the CDR3 is TGTGCCAGCAGGCTCGAAGGGGGCAGATGGGAGACCCAGTACTTC. As protein: CASRLEGGRWETQYF. The V call is TRBV12-3 or TRBV12-4, the J call TRBJ2-5, with 7 bases lining up with TRBD1. The CDR3 totals 15 residues. J gave up 5 bases and V 6 bases, and 12 bases lay outside the gene matches.

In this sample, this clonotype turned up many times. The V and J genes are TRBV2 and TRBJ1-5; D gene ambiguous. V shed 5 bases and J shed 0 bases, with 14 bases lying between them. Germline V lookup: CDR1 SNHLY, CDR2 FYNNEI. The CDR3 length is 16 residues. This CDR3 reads CASSLGRRNSNQPQHF. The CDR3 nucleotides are TGTGCCAGCAGTCTAGGAAGACGGAATAGCAATCAGCCCCAGCATTTT. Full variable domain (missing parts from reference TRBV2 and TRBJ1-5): EPEVTQTPSHQVTQMGQEVILRCVPISNHLYFYWYRQILGQKVEFLVSFYNNEISEKSEIFDDQFSVERPDGSNFTLKIRSTKLEDSAMYFCASSLGRRNSNQPQHFGDGTRLSIL.

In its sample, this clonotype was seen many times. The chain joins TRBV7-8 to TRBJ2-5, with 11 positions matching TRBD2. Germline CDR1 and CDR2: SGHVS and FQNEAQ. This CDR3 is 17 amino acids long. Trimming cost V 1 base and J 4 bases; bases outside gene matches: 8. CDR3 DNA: TGTGCCAGCAGCTTAGGAAGTAGCGGGGGGGCCCGAGAGACCCAGTACTTC. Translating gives CASSLGSSGGARETQYF.

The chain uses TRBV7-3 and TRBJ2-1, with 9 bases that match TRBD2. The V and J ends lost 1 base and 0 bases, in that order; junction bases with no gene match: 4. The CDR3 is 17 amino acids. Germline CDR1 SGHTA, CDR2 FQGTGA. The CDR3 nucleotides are TGTGCCAGCAGCTTAATGCCAGCGGGAGGCTCCTACAATGAGCAGTTCTTC. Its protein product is CASSLMPAGGSYNEQFF.

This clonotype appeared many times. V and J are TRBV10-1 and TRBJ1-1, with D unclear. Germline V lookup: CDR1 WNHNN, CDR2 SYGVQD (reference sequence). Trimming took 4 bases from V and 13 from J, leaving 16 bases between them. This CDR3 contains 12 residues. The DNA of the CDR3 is TGCGCCAGCAGTGGGTCCTCGGTAACCGTTTTCTTT. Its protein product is CASSGSSVTVFF.

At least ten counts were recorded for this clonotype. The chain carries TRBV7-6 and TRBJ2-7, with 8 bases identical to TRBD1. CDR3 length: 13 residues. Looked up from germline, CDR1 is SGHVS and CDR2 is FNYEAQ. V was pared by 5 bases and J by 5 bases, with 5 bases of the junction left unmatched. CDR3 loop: CASSQDRADEQYF. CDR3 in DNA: TGTGCCAGCAGCCAGGACAGGGCTGACGAGCAGTACTTC.

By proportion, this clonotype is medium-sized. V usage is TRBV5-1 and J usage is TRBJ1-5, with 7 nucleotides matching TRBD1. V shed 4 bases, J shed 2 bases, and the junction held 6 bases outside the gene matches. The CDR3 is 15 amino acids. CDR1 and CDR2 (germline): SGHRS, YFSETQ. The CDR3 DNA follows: TGCGCCAGCAGCGTTGAGGGGGCGGGCAATCAGCCCCAGCATTTT. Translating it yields CASSVEGAGNQPQHF.

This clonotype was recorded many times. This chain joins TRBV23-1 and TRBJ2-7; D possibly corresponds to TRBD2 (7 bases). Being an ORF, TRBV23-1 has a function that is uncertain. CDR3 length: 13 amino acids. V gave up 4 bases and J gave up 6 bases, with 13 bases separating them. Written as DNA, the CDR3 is TGCGCCAGCAGTCCCCGGGGGGCTGGCGAGCAGTACGTC. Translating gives CASSPRGAGEQYV.

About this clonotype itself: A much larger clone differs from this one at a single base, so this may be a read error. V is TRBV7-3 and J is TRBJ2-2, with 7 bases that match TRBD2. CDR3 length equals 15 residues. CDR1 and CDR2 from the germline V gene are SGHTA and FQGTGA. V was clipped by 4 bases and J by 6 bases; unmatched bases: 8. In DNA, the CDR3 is TGTGCCAGCAGCTCCCCCAGGGCGGGAGCCGGGGAGCTGTTTTTT. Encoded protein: CASSSPRAGAGELFF.

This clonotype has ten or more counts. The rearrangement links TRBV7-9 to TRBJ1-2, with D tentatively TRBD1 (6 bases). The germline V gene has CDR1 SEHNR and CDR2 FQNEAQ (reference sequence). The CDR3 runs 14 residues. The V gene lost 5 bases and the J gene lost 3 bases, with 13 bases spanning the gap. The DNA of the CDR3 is TGTGCCAGCAGCCAAAACAGGGAAGACTATGGCTACACCTTC. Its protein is CASSQNREDYGYTF.

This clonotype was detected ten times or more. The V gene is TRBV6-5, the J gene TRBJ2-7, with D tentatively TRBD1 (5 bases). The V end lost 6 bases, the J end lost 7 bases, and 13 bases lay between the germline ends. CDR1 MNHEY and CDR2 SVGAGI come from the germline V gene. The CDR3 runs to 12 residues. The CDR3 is CASSRATGEQYV. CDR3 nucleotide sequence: TGTGCCAGCAGCCGGGCAACAGGTGAGCAGTACGTC.

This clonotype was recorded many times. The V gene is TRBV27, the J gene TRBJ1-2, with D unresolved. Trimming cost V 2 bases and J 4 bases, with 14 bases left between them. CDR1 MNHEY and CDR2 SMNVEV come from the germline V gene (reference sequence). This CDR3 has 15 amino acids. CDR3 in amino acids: CASSLRADWVYGYTF. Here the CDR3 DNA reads TGTGCCAGCAGTTTAAGGGCAGACTGGGTCTATGGCTACACCTTC.

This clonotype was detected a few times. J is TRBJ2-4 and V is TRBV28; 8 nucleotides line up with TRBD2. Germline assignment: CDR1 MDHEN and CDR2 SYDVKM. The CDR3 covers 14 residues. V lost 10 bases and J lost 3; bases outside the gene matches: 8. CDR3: CATFPGLGKNIQYF. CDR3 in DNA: TGTGCCACCTTTCCGGGACTAGGCAAAAACATTCAGTACTTC. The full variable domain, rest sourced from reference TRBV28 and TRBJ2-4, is DVKVTQSSRYLVKRTGEKVFLECVQDMDHENMFWYRQDPGLGLRLIYFSYDVKMKEKGDIPEGYSVSREKKERFSLILESASTNQTSMYLCATFPGLGKNIQYFGAGTRLSVL.